This T cell receptor (beta chain) was documented in a study of shared clonotypes between healthy human individuals. Whole-study findings and limits: Larger richness was generally estimated for naive than memory subsets. Rarefaction revealed incomplete sorted-subset sequencing despite large depth. When compared with the clonotypes that were shared by all four sorted-subset donors, the non-shared clonotypes turned out to have lower generation probabilities.

Replicate PCRs for sorted subsets used around 200 ng DNA; this equaled some 30,000 T cell genomes. Repertoires were generated with immunoSEQ multiplex PCR, while TCRdb's copy carries only in-frame clones and drops some. The sample consists of more than 500,000 clones, approximately 96% of them appearing once. Germline V gene lookup returns CDR1 SNHLY and CDR2 FYNNEI. V lost 2 bases to trimming and J lost 4 bases, with 11 bases between them. The CDR3 runs 14 residues. This clone was counted only a few times. Antigen: not known. The naive CD8 subset, CD45RO-negative cells positively selected for CCR7, excluded terminally differentiated effector memory CD45RA+ cells.

This clonotype was obtained from a woman aged 30 to 39 in good health. The gene calls are TRBV2 and TRBJ1-1; D may be TRBD1 (5 bases). Source material: naive CD8+ T cells sorted from blood. CDR3 loop: CASSERQYGTEAFF. The CDR3 DNA reads as TGTGCCAGCAGTGAAAGACAGTATGGCACTGAAGCTTTCTTT. The full variable domain, completed using reference TRBV2 and TRBJ1-1, is EPEVTQTPSHQVTQMGQEVILRCVPISNHLYFYWYRQILGQKVEFLVSFYNNEISEKSEIFDDQFSVERPDGSNFTLKIRSTKLEDSAMYFCASSERQYGTEAFFGQGTRLTVV.